Following are 20 T cell receptor beta chains from one sample sequenced in a study of naive and memory T cell subsets. Adult healthy volunteers gave 2.5 ml peripheral blood for whole-blood RNA. Alpha and beta constant region primers primed reverse transcription for blood and skin samples. TCRdb processed the 5' RACE reads anew with MiXCR; each CDR3 protein has one entry. The sample shows 20,000 to 25,000 distinct CDR3 sequences, 3.5% to 5% of them seen only once. The receptors stem from a male donor in good health.

This clonotype came up many times. The chain has TRBV7-9 and TRBJ2-1, with a possible D match to TRBD1 (6 bases). The CDR3 is 16 residues long. The germline V and J ends were trimmed by 2 bases and 3 bases, with 14 bases remaining between them. The V gene's germline CDR1 is SEHNR and CDR2 FQNEAQ (reference sequence). The CDR3 DNA sequence: TGTGCCAGCAGCTTACTTCGACAGGATCTCTACAATGAGCAGTTCTTC. It yields the protein CASSLLRQDLYNEQFF. Variable domain in full (rest from reference TRBV7-9 and TRBJ2-1): DTGVSQNPRHKITKRGQNVTFRCDPISEHNRLYWYRQTLGQGPEFLTYFQNEAQLEKSRLLSDRFSAERPKGSFSTLEIQRTEQGDSAMYLCASSLLRQDLYNEQFFGPGTRLTVL.

This clonotype was counted many times. The gene calls are TRBV10-3 and TRBJ1-5; D is uncertain. Germline values: CDR1 ENHRY, CDR2 SYGVKD. CDR3 length equals 13 residues. V lost 4 bases to trimming and J lost 6 bases, with 10 bases between them. CDR3 amino acids: CAISAEGGQPQHF. The CDR3 DNA reads as TGTGCCATCAGTGCGGAGGGTGGTCAGCCCCAGCATTTT.

The rearrangement uses TRBV19 and TRBJ1-5; the D gene is possibly TRBD1 (6 bases). Between the trimmed V and J ends, which lost 2 bases and 2 bases, there was a span of 16 bases. Germline V gives CDR1 LNHDA, CDR2 SQIVND (reference sequence). The CDR3 covers 17 residues. CDR3 bases: TGTGCCAGTAGTATATTGCAGGGGACGAATCGCAATCAGCCCCAGCATTTT. It yields the protein CASSILQGTNRNQPQHF.

This clonotype has ten or more counts. The chain links TRBV24-1 to TRBJ2-1; D possibly uses TRBD1 or TRBD2 (5 bases each). Trimming removed 4 bases from V and 0 bases from J, with 12 bases in between. Germline CDR1 is KGHDR and CDR2 is SFDVKD. This CDR3 region has 16 residues. DNA for the CDR3: TGTGCCACCAGTGACCTCCCGGGGCTCTCCTACAATGAGCAGTTCTTC. It yields the protein CATSDLPGLSYNEQFF.

In this sample, this clonotype turned up a few times. J is TRBJ2-1 and V is TRBV19; D perhaps matches TRBD1 (6 bases). The CDR3 is 14 amino acids. Trimming shortened V by 1 base and J by 9 bases, and 13 bases separated the two germline ends. Germline V lookup: CDR1 LNHDA, CDR2 SQIVND (reference sequence). CDR3 sequence reads: CASSIVLRGGEQFF. CDR3 nucleotide sequence: TGTGCCAGTAGTATAGTACTGCGAGGGGGTGAGCAGTTCTTC.

This clonotype was observed at least ten times. V and J are TRBV6-5 and TRBJ2-6; D may be TRBD2 (5 bases). The V gene's germline CDR1 is MNHEY and CDR2 SVGAGI. This CDR3 has 15 amino acids. Trimming stripped 6 bases from V and 0 bases from J, with 9 bases between. The CDR3 region has the DNA TGTGCCAGCAGCCGAGGGTCCTCTGGGGCCAACGTCCTGACTTTC. Residues: CASSRGSSGANVLTF.

This clonotype showed up many times. The chain carries TRBV4-1 and TRBJ1-6; no firm D call. CDR3 size: 18 residues. Between the trimmed V and J ends, which lost 3 bases and 0 bases, there was a span of 15 bases. From germline, CDR1 is MGHRA and CDR2 YSYEKL. The CDR3 DNA reads TGCGCCAGCAGCCACTTGGACCGCCAGAGCTCCTATAATTCACCCCTCCACTTT. It translates to CASSHLDRQSSYNSPLHF.

This clonotype was counted ten times or more. The chain has TRBV7-9 and TRBJ2-1, with 14 bases lining up with TRBD2. The CDR3 extends over 18 amino acids. CDR1 and CDR2 (germline): SEHNR, FQNEAQ (reference sequence). Losses at the gene ends were 3 bases for V and 1 base for J; bases not matched to a gene: 5. The CDR3, as DNA: TGTGCCAGCAGCTTGACTAGCGGGGGGGCCTTGTCCTACAATGAGCAGTTCTTC. Protein: CASSLTSGGALSYNEQFF.

This clonotype was detected ten times or more. The chain recombines TRBV11-2 with TRBJ2-7, with TRBD2 identical over 9 bases. V gave up 5 bases and J gave up 12 bases; unmatched junction bases: 8. Per the germline V gene, CDR1 is SGHAT and CDR2 is FQNNGV. This CDR3 is 12 amino acids long. The DNA for the CDR3 is TGTGCCAGCAGCGCGGGAGGGGGAGCTCGGTACTTC. Encoded protein: CASSAGGGARYF.

On this clonotype: The junction departs from germline at one end; a sequencing error may be responsible. The rearrangement links TRBV10-2 to TRBJ1-2; tentatively, D is TRBD1 (6 bases). Per germline, CDR1 WSHSY and CDR2 SAAADI. The CDR3 has 16 amino acids. This CDR3 is CASSESGATRGYGDTF. The DNA for the CDR3 is TGCGCCAGCAGTGAGTCGGGGGCCACGCGGGGGTATGGCGACACCTTC.

This clonotype was counted at least ten times. This chain links TRBV20-1 with TRBJ2-3; D gene unclear. CDR1 is DFQATT and CDR2 is SNEGSKA in the germline V gene (reference sequence). The CDR3 length is 14 residues. Trimming cost V 0 bases and J 6 bases, with 13 bases left between them. CDR3 nucleotide sequence: TGCAGTGCTAGAGATCCCGCTAGGTTGGATACGCAGTATTTT. This translates into CSARDPARLDTQYF.

In this sample, this clonotype turned up many times. The genes are TRBV29-1 and TRBJ1-3; D gene unclear. V lost 7 bases, J lost 0 bases, and 13 bases lay in between. Looked up from germline, CDR1 is SQVTM and CDR2 is ANQGSEA. The CDR3 is 14 amino acids. The CDR3 DNA is TGCAGCGCTCGGAGTCCGGTCTCTGGAAACACCATATATTTT. The encoded protein is CSARSPVSGNTIYF.

This clonotype was seen at least ten times. CDR3 protein: CSVEGLSSGKLFF. For the CDR3, the DNA is TGCAGCGTTGAGGGACTGTCTTCGGGAAAACTGTTTTTT. This chain uses TRBV29-1 with TRBJ1-4, with a tentative D call TRBD1 (5 bases). Trimming took 3 bases from V and 10 from J, leaving 15 bases between them. Germline lookup yields CDR1 SQVTM and CDR2 ANQGSEA. The CDR3 spans 13 residues.

This clonotype was seen ten or more times. The CDR3 reads CASSFSGAGDSNQPQHF. Here the CDR3 DNA reads TGTGCCAGCAGTTTTTCAGGGGCCGGGGATAGCAATCAGCCCCAGCATTTT. The genes are TRBV12-3 or TRBV12-4 and TRBJ1-5; maybe TRBD1 (6 bases). The CDR3 loop spans 17 amino acids. Between the trimmed V and J ends, which lost 3 bases and 0 bases, there was a span of 15 bases.

This clonotype was counted ten times or more. The chain has TRBV9 and TRBJ2-7, with D unclear. This CDR3 region has 15 residues. V was shortened by 4 bases and J by 2 bases, with 16 bases between the two germline ends. The germline gives CDR1 SGDLS, CDR2 YYNGEE. The CDR3 nucleotides are TGTGCCAGCAGCCCGAGAGAGAACATCGCCTACGAGCAGTACTTC. It encodes CASSPRENIAYEQYF.

Here the CDR3 reads CASSSIGLAGGSNEQFF. The CDR3 bases are TGTGCCAGCAGTTCGATTGGACTAGCGGGAGGTTCCAATGAGCAGTTCTTC. The chain has TRBV28 and TRBJ2-1; 14 nucleotides agree with TRBD2. The germline CDR1 and CDR2 sequences are MDHEN and SYDVKM. The V and J ends lost 4 bases and 6 bases, in that order; junction bases with no gene match: 8. This CDR3 is 17 amino acids long.

This clonotype was seen at least ten times. This rearrangement joins TRBV6-5 to TRBJ2-3; possibly TRBD1 for D (5 bases). The CDR3 is made up of 14 amino acids. CDR1 and CDR2 (germline): MNHEY, SVGAGI. V was pared by 6 bases and J by 2 bases, with 12 bases between. The CDR3, as DNA: TGTGCCAGCAGCCGAGCAGGGTACACAGATACGCAGTATTTT. The encoded protein is CASSRAGYTDTQYF.

The sample holds many counts of this clonotype. The gene calls are TRBV3-1 and TRBJ2-7; unclear D gene. Germline-derived CDR1 and CDR2 are LGHDT and YNNKEL (reference sequence). Trimming took off 3 bases at V and 5 bases at J, with 17 bases between the two ends. CDR3 length equals 15 residues. The CDR3 here is CASSQSSPLRHEQYF. CDR3 nucleotides: TGTGCCAGCAGCCAGAGTTCCCCTTTGAGGCACGAGCAGTACTTC.

This clonotype was seen at least ten times. The V call is TRBV7-9, the J call TRBJ2-6; D ambiguous. Germline CDR1 SEHNR, CDR2 FQNEAQ (reference sequence). With 1 base removed from V and 2 bases from J, the gap between germline ends came to 9 bases. This CDR3 spans 16 amino acids. The CDR3 is CASSLVRVAGANVLTF. CDR3 coding DNA: TGTGCCAGCAGCTTAGTCCGGGTCGCTGGGGCCAACGTCCTGACTTTC. The full variable domain, its missing parts supplied by reference TRBV7-9 and TRBJ2-6, is DTGVSQNPRHKITKRGQNVTFRCDPISEHNRLYWYRQTLGQGPEFLTYFQNEAQLEKSRLLSDRFSAERPKGSFSTLEIQRTEQGDSAMYLCASSLVRVAGANVLTFGAGSRLTVL.

This clonotype was picked up many times. The genes are TRBV19 and TRBJ2-1, with D possibly TRBD2 on 5 matching bases. The CDR3 contains 17 residues. CDR1 is LNHDA and CDR2 is SQIVND in the germline V gene (reference sequence). With 3 bases removed from V and 3 bases from J, the gap between germline ends came to 18 bases. The CDR3 nucleotides read TGTGCCAGTAGTATCCTAGCCCCATACAAATTCTACAATGAGCAGTTCTTC. Its translation is CASSILAPYKFYNEQFF.